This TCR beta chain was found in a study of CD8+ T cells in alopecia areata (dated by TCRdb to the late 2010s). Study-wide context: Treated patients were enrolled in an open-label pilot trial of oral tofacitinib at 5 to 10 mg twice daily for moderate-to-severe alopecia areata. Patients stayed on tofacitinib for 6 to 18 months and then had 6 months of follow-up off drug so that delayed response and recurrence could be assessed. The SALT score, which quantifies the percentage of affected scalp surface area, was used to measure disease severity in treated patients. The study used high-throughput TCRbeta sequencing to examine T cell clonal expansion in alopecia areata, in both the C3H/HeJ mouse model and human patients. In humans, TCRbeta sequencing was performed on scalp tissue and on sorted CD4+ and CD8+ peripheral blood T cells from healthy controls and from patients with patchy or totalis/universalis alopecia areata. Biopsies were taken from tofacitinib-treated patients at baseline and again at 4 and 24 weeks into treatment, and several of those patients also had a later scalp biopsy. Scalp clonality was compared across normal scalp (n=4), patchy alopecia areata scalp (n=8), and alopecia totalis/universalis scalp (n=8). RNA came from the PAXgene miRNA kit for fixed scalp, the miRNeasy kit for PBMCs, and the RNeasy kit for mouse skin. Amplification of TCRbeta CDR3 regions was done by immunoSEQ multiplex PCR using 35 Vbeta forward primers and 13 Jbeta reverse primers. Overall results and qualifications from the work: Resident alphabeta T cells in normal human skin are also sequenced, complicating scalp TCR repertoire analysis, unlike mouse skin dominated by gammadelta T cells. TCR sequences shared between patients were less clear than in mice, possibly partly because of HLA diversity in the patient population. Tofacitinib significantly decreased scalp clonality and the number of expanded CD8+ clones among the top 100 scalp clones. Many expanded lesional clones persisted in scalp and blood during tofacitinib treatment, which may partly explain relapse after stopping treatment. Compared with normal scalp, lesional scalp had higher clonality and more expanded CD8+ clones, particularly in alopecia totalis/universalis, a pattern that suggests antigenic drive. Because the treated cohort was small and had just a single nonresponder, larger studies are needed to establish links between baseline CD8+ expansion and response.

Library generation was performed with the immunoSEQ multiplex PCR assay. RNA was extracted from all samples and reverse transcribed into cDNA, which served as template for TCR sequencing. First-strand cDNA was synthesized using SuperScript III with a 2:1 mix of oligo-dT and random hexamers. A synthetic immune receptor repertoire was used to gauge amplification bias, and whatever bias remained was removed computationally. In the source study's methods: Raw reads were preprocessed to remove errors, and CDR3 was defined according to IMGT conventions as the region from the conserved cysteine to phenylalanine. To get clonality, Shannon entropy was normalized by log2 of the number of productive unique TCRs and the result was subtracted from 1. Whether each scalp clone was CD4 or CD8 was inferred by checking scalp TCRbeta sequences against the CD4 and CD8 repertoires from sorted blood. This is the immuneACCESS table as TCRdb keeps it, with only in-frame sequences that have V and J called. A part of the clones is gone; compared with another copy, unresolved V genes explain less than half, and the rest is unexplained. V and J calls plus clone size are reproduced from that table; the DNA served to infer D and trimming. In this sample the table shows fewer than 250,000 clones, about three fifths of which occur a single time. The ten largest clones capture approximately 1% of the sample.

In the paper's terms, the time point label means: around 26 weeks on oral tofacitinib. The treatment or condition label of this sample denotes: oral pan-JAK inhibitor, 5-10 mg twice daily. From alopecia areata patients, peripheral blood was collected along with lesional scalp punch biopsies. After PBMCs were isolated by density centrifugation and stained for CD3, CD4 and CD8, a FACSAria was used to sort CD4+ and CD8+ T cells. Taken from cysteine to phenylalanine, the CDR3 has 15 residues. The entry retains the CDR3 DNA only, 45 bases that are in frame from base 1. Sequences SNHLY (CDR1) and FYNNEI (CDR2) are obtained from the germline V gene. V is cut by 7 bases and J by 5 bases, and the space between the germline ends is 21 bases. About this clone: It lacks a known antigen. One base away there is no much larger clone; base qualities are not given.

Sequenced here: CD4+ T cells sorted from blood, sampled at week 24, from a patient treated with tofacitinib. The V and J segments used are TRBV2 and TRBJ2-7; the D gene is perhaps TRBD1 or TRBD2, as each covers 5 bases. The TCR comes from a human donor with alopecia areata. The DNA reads TGTGCCAGCACAGGGACCGAGGCTAGAAGGGACGAGCAGTACTTC. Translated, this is CASTGTEARRDEQYF.